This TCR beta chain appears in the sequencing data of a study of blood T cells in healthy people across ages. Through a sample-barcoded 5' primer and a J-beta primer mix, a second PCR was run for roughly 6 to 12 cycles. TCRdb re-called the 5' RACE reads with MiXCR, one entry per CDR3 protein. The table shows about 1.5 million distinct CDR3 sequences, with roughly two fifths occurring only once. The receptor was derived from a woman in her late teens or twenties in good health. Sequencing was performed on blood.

In DNA form, the CDR3 reads TGTGCCAGCAGCTCGGGGGGTTTTAATAATTCACCCCTCCACTTT. Its translation is CASSSGGFNNSPLHF. V gene TRBV7-3 combines with J gene TRBJ1-6, with TRBD1 as a possible D gene (5 bases). Germline values: CDR1 SGHTA, CDR2 FQGTGA. V was shortened by 4 bases and J by 5 bases, with 12 bases between the two germline ends. The CDR3 spans 15 residues.